The 5 T cell receptor beta chains below come from one sample, sequenced in a study of blood T cell repertoires in COVID-19. Only in-frame clones appear in the TCRdb table, and some are missing; sequencing was by immunoSEQ multiplex PCR. In the table there are some 170,000 clones, roughly 90% of which are singletons. The sequenced sample was peripheral blood. The receptors stem from a woman in her fifties or sixties with acute or convalescent COVID-19.

In its sample, this clone was seen a few times. In DNA form, the CDR3 reads TGTGCCAGCAGTTTACGCCGACAGGGCGTGGATAACCGGTATGGCTACACCTTC. Encoded protein: CASSLRRQGVDNRYGYTF. The rearrangement uses TRBV27 and TRBJ1-2; TRBD1 agrees at 7 bases. CDR3 size: 18 residues. Germline CDR1 and CDR2: MNHEY and SMNVEV (reference sequence). J was trimmed by 5 bases and V by 2 bases; bases with no gene match: 17.

The sample holds one count of this clone. The chain is built from TRBV14 and TRBJ2-7; possible D gene TRBD1, 5 bases. The CDR3 runs 15 residues. V dropped 1 base and J dropped 7 bases, with 17 bases sitting between them. Germline assignment: CDR1 SGHDN and CDR2 FVKESK. CDR3 amino acids: CASSQAGLGPGEQYF. Written as DNA, the CDR3 is TGTGCCAGCAGCCAAGCAGGGCTTGGACCTGGGGAGCAGTACTTC.

This clone was found a few times. The genes are TRBV2 and TRBJ2-5; 8 positions match TRBD1. V lost 6 bases to trimming and J lost 5 bases; unmatched junction nucleotides: 8. The CDR3 is made up of 14 amino acids. Germline V gene lookup returns CDR1 SNHLY and CDR2 FYNNEI. CDR3 DNA: TGTGCCAGCAGGGAGACAGGGGTCGGGGAGACCCAGTACTTC. It encodes CASRETGVGETQYF.

This chain connects TRBV6-5 to TRBJ1-1; 7 bases fit TRBD1. Germline V gene data show CDR1 as MNHEY and CDR2 as SVGAGI. The V gene end was trimmed by 9 bases and the J gene end by 1 base; junction bases not matched to a gene: 8. The CDR3 runs 14 residues. The CDR3 DNA reads TGTGCCAGTGTACACGGACAGGAGAACACTGAAGCTTTCTTT. It translates to CASVHGQENTEAFF.

The table lists this clone with a count of one. V is TRBV6-6 and J is TRBJ2-7; 7 nucleotides line up with TRBD1. The germline gives CDR1 MNHNY, CDR2 SVGAGI (reference sequence). The CDR3 length is 11 residues. The J segment lost 10 bases and the V segment lost 5 bases, leaving 5 bases of the junction unmatched. The CDR3 loop reads CASSQRQGQYF. The CDR3 DNA reads TGTGCCAGCAGTCAACGACAGGGCCAGTACTTC.